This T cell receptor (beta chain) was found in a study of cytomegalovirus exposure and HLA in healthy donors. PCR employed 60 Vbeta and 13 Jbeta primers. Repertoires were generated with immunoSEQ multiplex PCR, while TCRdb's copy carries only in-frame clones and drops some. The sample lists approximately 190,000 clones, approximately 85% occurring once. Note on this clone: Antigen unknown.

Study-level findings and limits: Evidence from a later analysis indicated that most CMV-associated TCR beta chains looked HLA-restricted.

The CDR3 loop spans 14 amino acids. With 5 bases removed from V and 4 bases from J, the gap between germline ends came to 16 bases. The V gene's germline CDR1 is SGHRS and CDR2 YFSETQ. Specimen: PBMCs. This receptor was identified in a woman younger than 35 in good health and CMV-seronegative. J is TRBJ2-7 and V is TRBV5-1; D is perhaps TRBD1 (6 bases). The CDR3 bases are TGCGCCAGCAGTTCCGGGACAAAAAGTTACGAGCAGTACTTC. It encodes CASSSGTKSYEQYF.